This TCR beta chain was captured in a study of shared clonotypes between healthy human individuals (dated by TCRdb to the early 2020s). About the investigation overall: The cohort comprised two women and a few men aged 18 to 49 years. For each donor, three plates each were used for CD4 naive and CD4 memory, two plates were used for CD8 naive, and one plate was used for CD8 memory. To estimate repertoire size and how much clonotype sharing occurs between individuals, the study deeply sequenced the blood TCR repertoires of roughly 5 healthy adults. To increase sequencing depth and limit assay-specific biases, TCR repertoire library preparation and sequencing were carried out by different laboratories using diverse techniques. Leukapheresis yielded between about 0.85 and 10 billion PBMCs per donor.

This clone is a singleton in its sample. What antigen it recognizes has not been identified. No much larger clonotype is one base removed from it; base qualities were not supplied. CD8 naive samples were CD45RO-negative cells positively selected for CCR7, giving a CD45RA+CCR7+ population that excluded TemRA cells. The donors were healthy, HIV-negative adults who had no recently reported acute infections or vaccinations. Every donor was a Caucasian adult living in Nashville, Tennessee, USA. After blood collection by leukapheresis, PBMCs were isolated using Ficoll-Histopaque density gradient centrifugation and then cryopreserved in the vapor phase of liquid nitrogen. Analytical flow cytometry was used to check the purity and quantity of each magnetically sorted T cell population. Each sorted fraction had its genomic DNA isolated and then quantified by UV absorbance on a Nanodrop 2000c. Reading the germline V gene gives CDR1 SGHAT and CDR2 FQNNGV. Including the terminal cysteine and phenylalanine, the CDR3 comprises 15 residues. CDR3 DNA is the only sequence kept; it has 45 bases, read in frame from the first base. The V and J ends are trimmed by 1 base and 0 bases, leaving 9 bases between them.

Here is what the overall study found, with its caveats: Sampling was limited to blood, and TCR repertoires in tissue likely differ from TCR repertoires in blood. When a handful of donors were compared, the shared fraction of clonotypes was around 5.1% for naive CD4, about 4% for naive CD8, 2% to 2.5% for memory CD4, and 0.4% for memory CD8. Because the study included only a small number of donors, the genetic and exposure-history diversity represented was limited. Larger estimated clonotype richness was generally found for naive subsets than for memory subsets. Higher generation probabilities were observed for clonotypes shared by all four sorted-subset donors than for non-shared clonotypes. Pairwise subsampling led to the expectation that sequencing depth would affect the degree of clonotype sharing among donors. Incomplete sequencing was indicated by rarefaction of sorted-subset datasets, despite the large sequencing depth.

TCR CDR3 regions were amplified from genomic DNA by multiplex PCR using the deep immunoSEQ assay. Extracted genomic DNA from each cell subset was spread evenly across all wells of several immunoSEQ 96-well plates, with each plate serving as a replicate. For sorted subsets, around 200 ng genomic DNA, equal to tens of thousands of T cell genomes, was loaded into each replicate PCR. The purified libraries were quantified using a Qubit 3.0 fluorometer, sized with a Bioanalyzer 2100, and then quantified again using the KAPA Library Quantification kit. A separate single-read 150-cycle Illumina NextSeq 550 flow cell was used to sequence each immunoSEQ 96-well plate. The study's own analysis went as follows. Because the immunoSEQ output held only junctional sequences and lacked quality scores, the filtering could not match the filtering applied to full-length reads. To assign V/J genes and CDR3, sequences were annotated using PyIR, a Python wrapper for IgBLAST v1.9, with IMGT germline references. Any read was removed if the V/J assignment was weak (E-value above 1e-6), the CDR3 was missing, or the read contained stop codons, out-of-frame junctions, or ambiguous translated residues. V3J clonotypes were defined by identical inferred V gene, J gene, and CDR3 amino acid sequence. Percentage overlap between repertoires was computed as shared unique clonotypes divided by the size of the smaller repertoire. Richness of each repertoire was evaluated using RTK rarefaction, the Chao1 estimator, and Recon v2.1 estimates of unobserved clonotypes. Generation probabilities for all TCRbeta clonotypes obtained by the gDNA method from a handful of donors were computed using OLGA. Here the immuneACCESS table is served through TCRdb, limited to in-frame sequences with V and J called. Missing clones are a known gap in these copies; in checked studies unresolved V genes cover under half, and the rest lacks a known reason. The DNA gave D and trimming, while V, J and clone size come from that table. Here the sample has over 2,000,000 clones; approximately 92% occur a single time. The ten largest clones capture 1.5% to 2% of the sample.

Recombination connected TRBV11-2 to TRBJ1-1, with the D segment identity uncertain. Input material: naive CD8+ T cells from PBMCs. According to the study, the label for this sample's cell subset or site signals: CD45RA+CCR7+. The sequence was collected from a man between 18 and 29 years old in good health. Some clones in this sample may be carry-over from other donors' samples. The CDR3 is CASSLGVILNTEAFF. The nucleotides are TGTGCCAGCAGCTTAGGTGTCATTTTGAACACTGAAGCTTTCTTT.